Sample share makes the clone carrying this T cell receptor (beta chain) large. The target antigen is unknown. The QIAseq Immune Repertoire TCR panel built the libraries from around 15 ng of total RNA. Via MiXCR, TCRdb re-called the reads, giving one row per CDR3 protein. The sample lists some 1,200 distinct CDR3 sequences, nearly 6% occurring once. Live CD3+CD8+TCRalphabeta+ cells were sorted into four subsets by PD-1 and/or TIGIT. This record comes from a study of circulating CD8 cells and anti-PD-1 response in melanoma. About the study: Response groups: complete/partial responders versus stable/progressive non-responders.

Study-wide results and caveats: DNEG was most diverse; TIGIT repertoires were least diverse. At M1, fewer than 8% of TRB clonotypes appeared in multiple subsets. Only baseline and M1 samples entered the published repertoire comparisons.

Here the sequenced sample was CD8+ T cells from PBMCs, taken at baseline or after one month of anti-PD-1 therapy (not recorded which). This receptor was identified in a human donor with melanoma.

CDR3 in DNA: TGTGCCAGCAGTGTTGCTAGCGGGGGGACCACAGATACGCAGTATTTT. Translated, it gives CASSVASGGTTDTQYF. The chain recombines TRBV2 with TRBJ2-3, with 11 bases identical to TRBD2. The CDR3 runs 16 residues. V lost 4 bases to trimming and J lost 2 bases; unmatched junction nucleotides: 5. CDR1 SNHLY and CDR2 FYNNEI come from the germline V gene.